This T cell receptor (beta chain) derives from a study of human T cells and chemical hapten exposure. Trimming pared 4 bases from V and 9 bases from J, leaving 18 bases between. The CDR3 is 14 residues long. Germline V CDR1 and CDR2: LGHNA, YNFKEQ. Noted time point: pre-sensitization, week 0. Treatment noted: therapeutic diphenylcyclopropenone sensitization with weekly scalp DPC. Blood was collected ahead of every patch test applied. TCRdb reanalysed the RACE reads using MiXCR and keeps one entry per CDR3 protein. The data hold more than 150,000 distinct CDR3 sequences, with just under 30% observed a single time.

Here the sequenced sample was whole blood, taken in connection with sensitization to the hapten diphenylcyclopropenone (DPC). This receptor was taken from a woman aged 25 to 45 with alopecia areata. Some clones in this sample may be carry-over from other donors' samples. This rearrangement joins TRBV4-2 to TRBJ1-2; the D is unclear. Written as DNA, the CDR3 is TGTGCCAGCAGCCTCCTAGCCACGGAGGAGCGCTACACCTTC. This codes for CASSLLATEERYTF.